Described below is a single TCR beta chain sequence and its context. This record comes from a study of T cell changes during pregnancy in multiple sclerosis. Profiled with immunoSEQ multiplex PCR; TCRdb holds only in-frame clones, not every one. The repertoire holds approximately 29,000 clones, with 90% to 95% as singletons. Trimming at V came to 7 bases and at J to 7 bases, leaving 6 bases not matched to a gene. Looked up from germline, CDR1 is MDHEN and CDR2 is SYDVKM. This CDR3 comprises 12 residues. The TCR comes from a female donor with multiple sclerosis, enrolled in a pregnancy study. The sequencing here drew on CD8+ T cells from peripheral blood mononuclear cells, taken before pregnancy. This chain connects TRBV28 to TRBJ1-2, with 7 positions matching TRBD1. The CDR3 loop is CASTAQGSGYTF. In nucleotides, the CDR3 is TGTGCCAGCACCGCACAGGGGAGTGGCTACACCTTC.